This T cell receptor beta chain was obtained from a study of shared clonotypes between healthy human individuals. Findings of the study overall: Sequencing depth was expected to affect clonotype sharing among donors. Tissue TCR repertoires likely differ from these blood-only repertoires.

Concerning this clone itself: Its antigen is as yet unknown.

Deep level was the assay's run setting. Assay: immunoSEQ multiplex PCR; the TCRdb copy retains only in-frame clones and omits some. The data contain about 2.3 million clones, less than 95% of them singletons. The germline V gene encodes CDR1 MGHDK and CDR2 SYGVNS. The CDR3 is 13 residues long. Trimming took 1 base from V and 3 from J, leaving 7 bases between them. The sequencing input was naive CD4+ T cells from PBMCs. Subset described: CD45RA+ positively selected. This sequence was found in a man between 18 and 29 years old in good health. Some clones in this sample may be carry-over from other donors' samples. V and J are TRBV25-1 and TRBJ2-7; tentative D call: TRBD2 (5 bases). DNA of the CDR3: TGTGCCAGCAGTGAATTAGGGAGCTACGAGCAGTACTTC. It encodes CASSELGSYEQYF.